This TCR beta chain was sequenced during a study of shared clonotypes between healthy human individuals. V lost 1 base, J lost 2 bases, and 10 bases lay in between. The CDR3 is 15 residues long. The germline V gene has CDR1 SGHTA and CDR2 FQGNSA. As defined, naive CD8 cells were CD45RO-negative and positively selected for CCR7, with terminally differentiated effector memory CD45RA+ cells excluded. This table comes from immunoSEQ multiplex PCR, and its TCRdb copy is limited to in-frame clones, with some not included. The sample has approximately 1.9 million clones, approximately 92% seen once; the top ten hold less than 2%.

Specimen: naive CD8+ T cells from PBMCs. This clonotype was sampled from a man younger than 35 in good health. Some clones in this sample may be carry-over from other donors' samples. The V gene is TRBV7-2, the J gene TRBJ2-3, with D perhaps TRBD2 (6 bases). The CDR3, as DNA: TGTGCCAGCAGCTTAGGAAGGACTAACACAGATACGCAGTATTTT. As protein: CASSLGRTNTDTQYF.